This T cell receptor beta chain is drawn from a study of blood T cell repertoires in COVID-19. Overall study: Collection of acute and convalescent COVID-19 samples took place in the United States, Italy and Spain.

The assay was immunoSEQ multiplex PCR, and TCRdb's table has in-frame clones only and misses some. The sample yields 210,000 or so clones, 88% seen once. The germline V gene encodes CDR1 LGHDT and CDR2 YNNKEL (reference sequence). V dropped 0 bases and J dropped 7 bases, with 10 bases sitting between them. The CDR3 extends over 15 amino acids. The sequence came from a woman in her sixties with acute or convalescent COVID-19. V and J are TRBV3-1 (or the pseudogene TRBV3-2) and TRBJ1-6; a weak D match, TRBD1 (5 bases). The sample taken for sequencing was peripheral blood. CDR3 bases: TGTGCCAGCAGCCAAGAACCGGGACTCAATTCACCCCTCCACTTT. As protein: CASSQEPGLNSPLHF.